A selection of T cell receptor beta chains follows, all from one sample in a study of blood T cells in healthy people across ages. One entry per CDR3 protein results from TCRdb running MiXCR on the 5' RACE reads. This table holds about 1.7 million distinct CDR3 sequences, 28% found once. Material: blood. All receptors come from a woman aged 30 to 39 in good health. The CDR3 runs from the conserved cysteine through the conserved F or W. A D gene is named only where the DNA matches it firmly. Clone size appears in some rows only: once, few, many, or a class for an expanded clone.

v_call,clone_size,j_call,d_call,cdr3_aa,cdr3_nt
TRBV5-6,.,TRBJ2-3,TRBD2,CASSSLTGGLDTQYF,TGTGCCAGCAGCTCCCTCACGGGGGGACTTGATACGCAGTATTTT
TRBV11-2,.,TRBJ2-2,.,CASSPVTAGELFF,TGTGCCAGCAGCCCAGTTACGGCCGGGGAGCTGTTTTTT
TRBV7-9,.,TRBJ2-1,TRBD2,CASSLLTGGLADNEQFF,TGTGCCAGCAGCTTACTAACAGGGGGACTAGCGGACAATGAGCAGTTCTTC
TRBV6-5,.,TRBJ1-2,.,CASMEGGFGIDYGYTF,TGTGCCAGCATGGAGGGGGGCTTTGGGATAGACTATGGCTACACCTTC
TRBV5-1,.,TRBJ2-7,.,CASSVTDSRDEQYF,TGCGCCAGCAGCGTGACGGACTCTCGGGACGAGCAGTACTTC
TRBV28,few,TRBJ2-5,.,CASSLVSLTQYF,TGTGCCAGCAGTTTAGTCTCATTGACCCAGTACTTC
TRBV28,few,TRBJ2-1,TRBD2,CATERGGVTNEQFF,TGTGCCACCGAGCGGGGAGGTGTCACGAATGAGCAGTTCTTC
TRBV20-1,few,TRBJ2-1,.,CSARDGIAANYNEQFF,TGCAGTGCTAGAGATGGGATAGCGGCAAATTACAATGAGCAGTTCTTC
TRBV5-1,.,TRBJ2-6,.,CASSPYRSSGANVLTF,TGCGCCAGCAGCCCGTACAGAAGCTCTGGGGCCAACGTCCTGACTTTC
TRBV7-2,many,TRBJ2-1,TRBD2,CASSPGLAGVNEQFF,TGTGCCAGCAGCCCGGGACTAGCGGGAGTCAATGAGCAGTTCTTC
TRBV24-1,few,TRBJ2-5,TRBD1,CATPRRDRGPETQYF,TGTGCCACTCCTCGACGGGACAGGGGGCCAGAGACCCAGTACTTC
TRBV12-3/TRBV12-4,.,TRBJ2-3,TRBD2,CASSFYSGGAMDTQYF,TGTGCCAGCAGTTTTTACAGCGGGGGGGCCATGGATACGCAGTATTTT
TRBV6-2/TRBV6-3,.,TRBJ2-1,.,CASNHGREQFF,TGTGCCAGCAATCATGGCAGGGAGCAGTTCTTC
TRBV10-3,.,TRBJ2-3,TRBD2,CAISLPEGASGGATDTQYF,TGTGCCATCAGTTTACCCGAGGGGGCTAGCGGGGGGGCTACTGATACGCAGTATTTT
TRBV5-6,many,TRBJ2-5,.,CASSFERQQETQYF,TGTGCCAGCAGCTTCGAGCGGCAGCAAGAGACCCAGTACTTC
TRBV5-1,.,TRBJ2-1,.,CASSLGDSGQFF,TGCGCCAGCAGCCTTGGTGATTCAGGGCAGTTCTTC
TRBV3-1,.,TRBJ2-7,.,CASSQVIHEQYF,TGTGCCAGCAGCCAGGTTATTCATGAGCAGTACTTC